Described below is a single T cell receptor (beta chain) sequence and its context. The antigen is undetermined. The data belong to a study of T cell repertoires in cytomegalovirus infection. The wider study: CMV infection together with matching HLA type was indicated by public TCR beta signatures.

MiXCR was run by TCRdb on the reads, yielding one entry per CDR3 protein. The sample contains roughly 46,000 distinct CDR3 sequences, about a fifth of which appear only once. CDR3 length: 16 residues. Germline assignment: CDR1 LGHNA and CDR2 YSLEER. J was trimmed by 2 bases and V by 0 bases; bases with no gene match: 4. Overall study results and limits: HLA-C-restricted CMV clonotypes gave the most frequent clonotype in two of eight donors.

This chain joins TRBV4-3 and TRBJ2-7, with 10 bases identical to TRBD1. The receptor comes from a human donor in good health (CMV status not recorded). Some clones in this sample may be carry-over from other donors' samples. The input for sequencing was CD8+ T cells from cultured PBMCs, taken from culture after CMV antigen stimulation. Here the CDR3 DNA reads TGCGCCAGCAGCCAAGATTGGACAGGGGGGGCCTACGAGCAGTACTTC. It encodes CASSQDWTGGAYEQYF.